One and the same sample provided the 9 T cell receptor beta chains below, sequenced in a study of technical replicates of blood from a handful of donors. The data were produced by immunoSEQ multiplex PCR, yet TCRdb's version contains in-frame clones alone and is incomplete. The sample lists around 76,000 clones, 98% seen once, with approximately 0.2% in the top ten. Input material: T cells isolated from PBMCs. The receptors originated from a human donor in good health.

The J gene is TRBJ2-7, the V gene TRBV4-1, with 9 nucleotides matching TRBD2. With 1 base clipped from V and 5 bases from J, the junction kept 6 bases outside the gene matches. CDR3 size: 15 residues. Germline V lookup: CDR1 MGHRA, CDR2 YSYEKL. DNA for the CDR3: TGCGCCAGCAGCCAAGTCCCATTAGCGGGAGACGAGCAGTACTTC. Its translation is CASSQVPLAGDEQYF.

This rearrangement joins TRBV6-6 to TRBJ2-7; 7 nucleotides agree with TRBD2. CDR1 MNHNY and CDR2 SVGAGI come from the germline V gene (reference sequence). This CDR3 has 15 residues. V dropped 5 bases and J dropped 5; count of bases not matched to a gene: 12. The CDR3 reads CASSMPGAGVDEQYF. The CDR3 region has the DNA TGTGCCAGCAGTATGCCTGGGGCGGGAGTCGACGAGCAGTACTTC.

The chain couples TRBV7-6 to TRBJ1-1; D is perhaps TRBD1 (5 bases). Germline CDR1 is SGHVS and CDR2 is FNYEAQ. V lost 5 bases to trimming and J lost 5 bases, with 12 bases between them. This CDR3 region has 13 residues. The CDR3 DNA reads TGTGCCAGCAGCGTCAGGGTTTTGACTGAAGCTTTCTTT. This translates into CASSVRVLTEAFF.

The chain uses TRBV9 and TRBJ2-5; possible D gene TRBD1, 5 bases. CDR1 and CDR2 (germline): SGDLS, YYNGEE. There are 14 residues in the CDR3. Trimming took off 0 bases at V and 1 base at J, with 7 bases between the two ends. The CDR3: CASSVGTLQETQYF. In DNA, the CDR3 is TGTGCCAGCAGCGTAGGGACACTCCAAGAGACCCAGTACTTC.

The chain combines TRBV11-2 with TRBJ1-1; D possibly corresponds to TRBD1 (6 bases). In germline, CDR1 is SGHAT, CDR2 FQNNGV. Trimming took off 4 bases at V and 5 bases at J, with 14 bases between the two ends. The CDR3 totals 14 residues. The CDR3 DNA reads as TGTGCCAGCAGCTGGGGGGGGACAATTACTGAAGCTTTCTTT. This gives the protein CASSWGGTITEAFF.

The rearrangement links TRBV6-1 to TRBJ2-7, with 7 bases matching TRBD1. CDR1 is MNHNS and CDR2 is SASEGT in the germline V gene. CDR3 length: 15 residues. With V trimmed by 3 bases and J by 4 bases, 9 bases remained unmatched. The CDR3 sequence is CASSDLRTGLYEQYF. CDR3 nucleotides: TGTGCCAGCAGTGATCTGAGGACAGGCTTATACGAGCAGTACTTC.

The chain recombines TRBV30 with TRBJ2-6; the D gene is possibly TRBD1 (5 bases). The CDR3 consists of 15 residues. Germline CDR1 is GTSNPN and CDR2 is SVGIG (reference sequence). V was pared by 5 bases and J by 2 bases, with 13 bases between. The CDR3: CAWETAFTGANVLTF. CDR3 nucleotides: TGTGCCTGGGAGACAGCTTTTACTGGGGCCAACGTCCTGACTTTC. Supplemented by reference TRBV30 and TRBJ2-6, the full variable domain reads SQTIHQWPATLVQPVGSPLSLECTVEGTSNPNLYWYRQAAGRGLQLLFYSVGIGQISSEVPQNLSASRPQDRQFILSSKKLLLSDSGFYLCAWETAFTGANVLTFGAGSRLTVL.

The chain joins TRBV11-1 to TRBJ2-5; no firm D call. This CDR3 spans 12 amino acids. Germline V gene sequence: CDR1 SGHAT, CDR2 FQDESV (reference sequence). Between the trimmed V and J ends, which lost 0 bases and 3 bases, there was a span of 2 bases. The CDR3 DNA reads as TGTGCCAGCAGCTTAGCCGAAGAGACCCAGTACTTC. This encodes CASSLAEETQYF.

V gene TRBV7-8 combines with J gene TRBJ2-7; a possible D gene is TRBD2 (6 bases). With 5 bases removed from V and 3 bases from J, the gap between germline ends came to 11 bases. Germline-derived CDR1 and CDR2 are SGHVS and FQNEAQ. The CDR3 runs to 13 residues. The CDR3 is CASSLLGGYEQYF. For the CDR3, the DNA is TGTGCCAGCAGCCTACTGGGGGGCTACGAGCAGTACTTC.